In its sample, the clone carrying this T cell receptor (beta chain) was seen a few times. The data were taken from a study of tumor-infiltrating lymphocytes in primary liver carcinoma. The researchers produced TCR beta cDNA from approximately 460 ng total RNA with a constant-region primer. ARM-PCR was slightly modified, and three nested multiplex PCR rounds with it gave rise to the TCR beta libraries. Rounds one and two of PCR, each of roughly 10 cycles, were primed with TRBV1-TRBV30 forward primers and a C-beta reverse primer. TCRdb fed the multiplex PCR reads into MiXCR, producing one record per CDR3 protein. The sample has more than 90,000 distinct CDR3 sequences, about two thirds seen once; the top ten hold less than 15%. In germline, CDR1 is LNHDA, CDR2 SQIVND (reference sequence). Trimming cost V 3 bases and J 4 bases, with 9 bases left between them. This CDR3 has 13 amino acids. Starting material for RNA and DNA co-extraction consisted of roughly 18-34 mg of unsorted bulk tissue.

What was sequenced was liver tumor tissue from sampling region 2. Sample subset: tumor region T2, inferior pole. This receptor was identified in a woman aged 55-69 years with primary liver carcinoma and hepatitis B virus infection. The gene calls are TRBV19 and TRBJ1-1; perhaps TRBD1 as D (6 bases). This CDR3 is CASSIIGGTEAFF. The CDR3 DNA reads TGTGCCAGTAGTATTATAGGGGGCACTGAAGCTTTCTTT.